Below, 21 T cell receptor beta chains from the same sample are listed, as sequenced in a study of T cells in localized non-small cell lung cancer. Using immunoSEQ multiplex PCR, the repertoire was profiled, and TCRdb retains in-frame clones only, with some absent. The sample includes about 60,000 clones, 85% to 90% of them seen just once. The sample in question was peripheral blood, obtained before any cancer treatment. The receptors originated from a woman aged 35 to 70 with stage I lung adenocarcinoma.

V is TRBV2 and J is TRBJ2-2; 9 nucleotides agree with TRBD1. The CDR3 runs to 14 residues. Germline trimming cut 8 bases from V and 4 bases from J; bases unmatched to any gene: 5. CDR1 is SNHLY, CDR2 FYNNEI, per germline. The CDR3 loop is CASSSQGATGELFF. In DNA, the CDR3 is TGTGCCAGCTCTTCACAGGGGGCCACCGGGGAGCTGTTTTTT.

The chain links TRBV9 to TRBJ2-3, with D hard to call. The CDR3 runs 15 residues. The ends were cut back, 3 bases at V and 4 bases at J, with 15 bases in the middle. From germline, CDR1 is SGDLS and CDR2 YYNGEE. CDR3 residues: CASSATYSVADTQYF. The CDR3 DNA reads TGTGCCAGCAGCGCAACCTACAGCGTCGCAGATACGCAGTATTTT.

The V gene is TRBV28, the J gene TRBJ1-6; a weak D match, TRBD1 (5 bases). The ends were cut back, 8 bases at V and 7 bases at J, with 15 bases in the middle. CDR3 size: 14 residues. Looked up from germline, CDR1 is MDHEN and CDR2 is SYDVKM. The DNA of the CDR3 is TGTGCCAGCCTCAAGGGACTGATAAATTCACCCCTCCACTTT. The encoded protein is CASLKGLINSPLHF.

There are a few counts of this clone. This chain joins TRBV5-8 and TRBJ2-7; 9 bases align to TRBD1. Trimming took 0 bases from V and 6 from J; bases not matched to a gene: 10. Germline V gives CDR1 SGHTS, CDR2 YDEGEE. This CDR3 comprises 16 residues. In DNA, the CDR3 is TGTGCCAGCAGCTTGGGGGGCGGCTGGGACAGGGTCGAGCAGTACTTC. Its translation: CASSLGGGWDRVEQYF.

The V gene is TRBV18, the J gene TRBJ1-2; D possibly corresponds to TRBD1 (6 bases). CDR1 and CDR2 (germline): KGHSH, LQKENI. The CDR3 length is 13 residues. The ends were cut back, 3 bases at V and 3 bases at J, with 8 bases in the middle. CDR3 loop: CASSPNRDYGYTF. CDR3 nucleotides: TGTGCCAGCTCACCGAACAGGGACTATGGCTACACCTTC.

This chain uses TRBV13 with TRBJ1-2, with TRBD1 as a possible D gene (5 bases). The CDR3 has 15 amino acids. CDR1 and CDR2 from the germline V gene are PRHDT and FYEKMQ (reference sequence). The V end lost 4 bases, the J end lost 5 bases, and 17 bases lay between the germline ends. For the CDR3, the DNA is TGTGCCAGCAGCTCCCAGGGCAGGGCATTATATGGCTACACCTTC. Translating it yields CASSSQGRALYGYTF.

The chain is built from TRBV7-7 and TRBJ1-4; D is unclear. V shed 5 bases and J shed 5 bases, with 15 bases lying between them. From germline, CDR1 is SSHAT and CDR2 FNYEAQ (reference sequence). CDR3 length equals 15 residues. The CDR3 here is CASSPSLSLNEKLFF. CDR3 in DNA: TGTGCCAGCAGCCCATCCCTGTCCTTAAATGAAAAACTGTTTTTT.

The chain uses TRBV11-2 and TRBJ2-1, with TRBD2 matching over 12 bases. Germline-derived CDR1 and CDR2 are SGHAT and FQNNGV. This CDR3 is 16 amino acids long. V was clipped by 4 bases and J by 7 bases; unmatched bases: 8. The CDR3 is CASSSSSGGARNEQFF. CDR3 DNA: TGTGCCAGCAGCTCGTCTAGCGGGGGGGCGCGGAATGAGCAGTTCTTC.

The rearrangement joins TRBV5-1 to TRBJ1-1, with TRBD1 as a possible D gene (6 bases). This CDR3 region has 16 residues. V dropped 4 bases and J dropped 0 bases, with 16 bases sitting between them. CDR1 and CDR2 (germline): SGHRS, YFSETQ. The CDR3 bases are TGCGCCAGCAGCATGTCGGGACAAACCATGAACACTGAAGCTTTCTTT. This gives the protein CASSMSGQTMNTEAFF.

This clone was found a few times. The V and J genes are TRBV27 and TRBJ2-1; weak D call: TRBD2 (5 bases). This CDR3 spans 18 amino acids. Trimming pared 2 bases from V and 2 bases from J, leaving 19 bases between. CDR1 is MNHEY, CDR2 SMNVEV, per germline (reference sequence). CDR3 in DNA: TGTGCCAGCAGTTTAACGTCCCCCCAGAGCGGCCCCTACAATGAGCAGTTCTTC. Protein product: CASSLTSPQSGPYNEQFF.

This clone was seen just once. The chain employs TRBV2 and TRBJ2-5; maybe TRBD1 (6 bases). The CDR3 has 14 residues. V was clipped by 8 bases and J by 3 bases, with 16 bases between them. Per the germline V gene, CDR1 is SNHLY and CDR2 is FYNNEI. The CDR3 protein is CASPQNNREETQYF. The CDR3 nucleotides are TGTGCCAGCCCCCAGAATAACAGGGAAGAGACCCAGTACTTC.

The J gene is TRBJ1-2, the V gene TRBV4-2; possibly TRBD1 for D (6 bases). The CDR3 contains 15 residues. Trimming shortened V by 2 bases and J by 0 bases, and 10 bases separated the two germline ends. CDR1 and CDR2 (germline): LGHNA, YNFKEQ. CDR3 sequence: CASSQFGTSNYGYTF. CDR3 bases: TGTGCCAGCAGCCAATTCGGGACATCTAACTATGGCTACACCTTC.

The J gene is TRBJ1-4, the V gene TRBV2, with D possibly being TRBD1 (5 bases). Germline lookup yields CDR1 SNHLY and CDR2 FYNNEI. V lost 7 bases to trimming and J lost 6 bases, with 18 bases between them. This CDR3 contains 15 residues. CDR3: CASTEDGAYHEKLFF. The CDR3 coding sequence is TGTGCCAGCACGGAGGATGGGGCTTACCATGAAAAACTGTTTTTT.

The V and J genes are TRBV18 and TRBJ1-1; D might be TRBD1 (5 bases). The CDR3 extends over 13 amino acids. The V and J ends lost 10 bases and 2 bases respectively, with 14 bases between them. The germline CDR1 and CDR2 sequences are KGHSH and LQKENI. CDR3 coding DNA: TGTGCCACCTTGGCGGGGCATAACACTGAAGCTTTCTTT. This gives the protein CATLAGHNTEAFF.

The chain couples TRBV30 to TRBJ2-3; the D is unclear. V lost 7 bases and J 4 bases, leaving 6 bases between the germline ends. The CDR3 is 10 amino acids. The V gene's germline CDR1 is GTSNPN and CDR2 SVGIG (reference sequence). The CDR3 bases are TGTGCCTCTGACGCAGATACGCAGTATTTT. This gives the protein CASDADTQYF.

This clone was seen once. The chain recombines TRBV18 with TRBJ2-5, with a weak D call TRBD1 (5 bases). The CDR3 is made up of 13 amino acids. Germline lookup yields CDR1 KGHSH and CDR2 LQKENI. V lost 2 bases, J lost 4 bases, and 8 bases lay in between. The CDR3 bases are TGTGCCAGCTCACCAGGAAGGGGAGAGACCCAGTACTTC. Amino acids: CASSPGRGETQYF.

The CDR3: CASSSGGNTEAFF. The DNA for the CDR3 is TGTGCCAGCAGTTCGGGGGGTAACACTGAAGCTTTCTTT. The chain has TRBV6-5 and TRBJ1-1, with D possibly being TRBD1 (5 bases). CDR3 size: 13 residues. CDR1 is MNHEY, CDR2 SVGAGI, per germline. V lost 4 bases to trimming and J lost 2 bases, with 8 bases between them.

The J gene is TRBJ1-4, the V gene TRBV11-2, with D possibly being TRBD1 (5 bases). The ends were cut back, 5 bases at V and 7 bases at J, with 14 bases in the middle. In germline, CDR1 is SGHAT, CDR2 FQNNGV. CDR3 length: 14 residues. The CDR3 coding sequence is TGTGCCAGCAGCCCCGTTCAGGGAGGTGAAAAACTGTTTTTT. Translation: CASSPVQGGEKLFF.

The genes are TRBV18 and TRBJ1-2, with 9 bases that match TRBD1. The V gene's germline CDR1 is KGHSH and CDR2 LQKENI. The J segment lost 8 bases and the V segment lost 3 bases, leaving 10 bases of the junction unmatched. The CDR3 extends over 15 amino acids. CDR3 in amino acids: CASSPRDREFSGYTF. The DNA for the CDR3 is TGTGCCAGCTCACCCCGGGACAGGGAATTTAGCGGCTACACCTTC.

The chain is built from TRBV4-3 and TRBJ1-1; TRBD1 matches at 9 bases. The CDR3 extends over 16 amino acids. Germline V gene sequence: CDR1 LGHNA, CDR2 YSLEER. Trimming took 4 bases from V and 0 from J; bases not matched to a gene: 6. The CDR3 DNA reads as TGCGCCAGCAGCCGAGACAGGGGGGTTATGAACACTGAAGCTTTCTTT. Amino acid sequence: CASSRDRGVMNTEAFF.

V usage is TRBV29-1 and J usage is TRBJ2-7, with D perhaps matching TRBD2 (6 bases). Trimming left V 6 bases short and J 5 bases short, with 20 bases between. The CDR3 totals 14 residues. Germline lookup yields CDR1 SQVTM and CDR2 ANQGSEA. CDR3 sequence: CSVDLNGGGDEQYF. The CDR3 region has the DNA TGCAGCGTGGACCTTAACGGGGGAGGTGACGAGCAGTACTTC.